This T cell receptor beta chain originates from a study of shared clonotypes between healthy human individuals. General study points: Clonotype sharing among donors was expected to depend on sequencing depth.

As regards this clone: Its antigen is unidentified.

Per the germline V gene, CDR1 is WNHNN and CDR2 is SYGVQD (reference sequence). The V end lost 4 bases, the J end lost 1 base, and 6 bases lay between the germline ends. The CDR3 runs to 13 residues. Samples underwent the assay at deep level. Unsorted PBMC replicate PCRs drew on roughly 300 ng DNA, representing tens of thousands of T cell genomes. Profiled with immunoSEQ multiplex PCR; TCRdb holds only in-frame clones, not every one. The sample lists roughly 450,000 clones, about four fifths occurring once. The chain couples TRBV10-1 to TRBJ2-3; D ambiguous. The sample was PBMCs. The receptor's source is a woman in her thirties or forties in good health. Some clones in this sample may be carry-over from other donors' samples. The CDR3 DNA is TGCGCCAGCAGTGTTTTGGGCACAGATACGCAGTATTTT. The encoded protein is CASSVLGTDTQYF.